These 22 T cell receptor beta chains were all obtained from the same sample, sequenced in a study of T cells in Graves' hyperthyroidism and ophthalmopathy (dated by TCRdb to about 2019). The library was produced with multiplex PCR. Reads for this sample came from an Illumina HiSeq 2000. The TCR beta CDR3 regions were amplified from the RNA transcripts. For the first round of RT-PCR on the TCR CDR3, the HTBI primer set was used together with the Qiagen OneStep RT-PCR kit. In-frame beta chains were kept once TCRdb had trimmed the public reads at Q25 with fastp and called clones with MiXCR. Merged by CDR3 protein, the rows form single entries marked with the most common genes and DNA. In this sample the table shows some 400,000 distinct CDR3 sequences, approximately 15% of which occur a single time. Together, the top ten hold approximately 11% of the sample. Material for sequencing was blood. The origin of the receptors is a woman aged 55-69 years with Graves' hyperthyroidism.

In its sample, this clonotype was seen a few times. V and J are TRBV12-3 or TRBV12-4 and TRBJ2-3; TRBD1 or TRBD2 may be the D gene (5 bases each). Trimming cost V 6 bases and J 5 bases, with 12 bases left between them. The CDR3 spans 13 residues. Here the CDR3 reads CASSGAEGDTQYF. DNA for the CDR3: TGTGCCAGCAGCGGGGCCGAGGGAGATACGCAGTATTTT.

The V gene is TRBV5-1, the J gene TRBJ2-1, with D perhaps being TRBD1 or TRBD2 (6 bases each). Trimming cost V 4 bases and J 4 bases, with 18 bases left between them. Germline loops: CDR1 SGHRS, CDR2 YFSETQ. This CDR3 has 16 residues. The CDR3 DNA follows: TGCGCCAGCAGCGGATTAGAGAGGAGGGGGTACAATGAGCAGTTCTTC. Its protein is CASSGLERRGYNEQFF.

Ten or more counts support this clonotype. The chain recombines TRBV10-3 with TRBJ2-5; 8 bases align to TRBD1. In germline, CDR1 is ENHRY, CDR2 SYGVKD. The J segment lost 2 bases and the V segment lost 5 bases, leaving 7 bases of the junction unmatched. This CDR3 comprises 15 residues. The chain's CDR3 is CAISNNDRGQETQYF. CDR3 DNA: TGTGCCATCAGTAATAACGACAGGGGACAAGAGACCCAGTACTTC.

This clonotype was counted at least ten times. The chain is built from TRBV20-1 and TRBJ2-7; the D gene is possibly TRBD1 (6 bases). The ends were cut back, 6 bases at V and 6 bases at J, with 18 bases in the middle. The germline V gene encodes CDR1 DFQATT and CDR2 SNEGSKA (reference sequence). The CDR3 runs to 13 residues. CDR3 in amino acids: CSAMSKSGVEQYF. As DNA, the CDR3 is TGCAGTGCAATGTCCAAATCAGGGGTCGAGCAGTACTTC.

The chain joins TRBV5-6 to TRBJ2-7; D remains unclear. This CDR3 spans 14 amino acids. The V end lost 4 bases, the J end lost 5 bases, and 16 bases lay between the germline ends. Germline V gene lookup returns CDR1 SGHDT and CDR2 YYEEEE. CDR3 loop: CASSAVIASDEQYF. CDR3 nucleotide sequence: TGTGCCAGCAGCGCGGTCATAGCTTCCGACGAGCAGTACTTC.

The genes are TRBV28 and TRBJ2-1; 10 bases agree with TRBD2. Germline V lookup: CDR1 MDHEN, CDR2 SYDVKM. V shed 5 bases and J 5 bases; nucleotides not matched to a gene: 12. This CDR3 is 17 amino acids long. This chain's CDR3 is CASSARTSGSRNNEQFF. In nucleotides, the CDR3 is TGTGCCAGCAGTGCCCGGACTAGCGGAAGCCGCAACAATGAGCAGTTCTTC.

In its sample, this clonotype was seen many times. The rearrangement links TRBV11-2 to TRBJ2-7; D uncertain. Germline-derived CDR1 and CDR2 are SGHAT and FQNNGV. Trimming left V 3 bases short and J 4 bases short, with 13 bases between. This CDR3 contains 14 residues. CDR3: CASSFFVNTYEQYF. CDR3 bases: TGTGCCAGCAGCTTTTTTGTTAATACTTACGAGCAGTACTTC.

At least ten counts were recorded for this clonotype. The CDR3 DNA reads as TGTGCCAGCAGTCGCCCGAGTAGCGGGGCATACAATGAGCAGTTCTTC. Its protein is CASSRPSSGAYNEQFF. The V call is TRBV12-3 or TRBV12-4, the J call TRBJ2-1; 8 bases align to TRBD2. Unmatched junction bases numbered 10, after V lost 5 bases and J lost 4 bases. The CDR3 consists of 16 residues.

This clonotype was seen at least ten times. The chain combines TRBV29-1 with TRBJ2-1; 9 nucleotides align to TRBD2. Germline lookup yields CDR1 SQVTM and CDR2 ANQGSEA. J lost 11 bases, V lost 4 bases, and 9 bases had no gene match. The CDR3 has 13 residues. CDR3 DNA sequence: TGCAGCGTTGTCCCAGCGGGAGGCCTCCAGCAGTTCTTC. Its protein product is CSVVPAGGLQQFF.

In its sample, this clonotype was seen many times. The CDR3 is CASSHSGSQETQYF. CDR3 coding DNA: TGTGCCAGCAGCCATTCGGGCAGCCAAGAGACCCAGTACTTC. This chain joins TRBV3-1 and TRBJ2-5; the D is unclear. This CDR3 spans 14 amino acids. Germline CDR1 and CDR2: LGHDT and YNNKEL (reference sequence). V lost 3 bases and J 1 base, leaving 9 bases between the germline ends.

This sequence joins TRBV9 and TRBJ1-1; D is undetermined. Between the trimmed V and J ends, which lost 0 bases and 8 bases, there was a span of 8 bases. Germline CDR1 SGDLS, CDR2 YYNGEE. CDR3 size: 12 residues. CDR3 DNA sequence: TGTGCCAGCAGCGTAGGATCCCAAGAAGCTTTCTTT. It translates to CASSVGSQEAFF.

About this clonotype: The missing conserved phenylalanine or tryptophan at the end of this CDR3 makes a read error likely. V is TRBV6-5 and J is TRBJ1-6; the D is unclear. Trimming pared 4 bases from V and 9 bases from J, leaving 7 bases between. Germline V gene sequence: CDR1 MNHEY, CDR2 SVGAGI. The CDR3 runs 12 residues. The CDR3 nucleotides read TGTGCCAGCAGTTTACAAGGTTCACCCCTCCACCTT. Translating it yields CASSLQGSPLHL.

The rearrangement uses TRBV6-1 and TRBJ1-5; 10 positions match TRBD1. The V gene's germline CDR1 is MNHNS and CDR2 SASEGT. CDR3 size: 15 residues. Unmatched junction bases numbered 6, after V lost 5 bases and J lost 5 bases. CDR3 loop: CASSPGTGADQPQHF. The CDR3 nucleotides are TGTGCCAGCAGTCCGGGGACAGGGGCTGATCAGCCCCAGCATTTT.

This rearrangement joins TRBV4-1 to TRBJ2-3; 10 bases are a match to TRBD2. This CDR3 is 17 amino acids long. The V and J ends lost 3 bases and 2 bases, in that order; junction bases with no gene match: 8. Germline V lookup: CDR1 MGHRA, CDR2 YSYEKL. The CDR3 nucleotides are TGCGCCAGCAGCCAGGCTAGCGGGAGTTCGTTCACAGATACGCAGTATTTT. As protein: CASSQASGSSFTDTQYF.

This clonotype has ten or more counts. The gene calls are TRBV7-9 and TRBJ2-5; 15 bases map to TRBD2. Germline V gene lookup returns CDR1 SEHNR and CDR2 FQNEAQ (reference sequence). This CDR3 has 17 amino acids. With V trimmed by 4 bases and J by 1 base, 4 bases remained unmatched. CDR3: CASSYGLAGGVQETQYF. The CDR3 nucleotides read TGTGCCAGCAGCTACGGACTAGCGGGAGGGGTCCAAGAGACCCAGTACTTC.

This clonotype showed up many times. V usage is TRBV2 and J usage is TRBJ2-1; tentatively, D is TRBD2 (5 bases). Looked up from germline, CDR1 is SNHLY and CDR2 is FYNNEI. Trimming took 7 bases from V and 3 from J, leaving 13 bases between them. The CDR3 length is 14 residues. CDR3: CASKVSDYYNEQFF. The CDR3 DNA sequence: TGTGCCAGCAAGGTTTCCGACTACTACAATGAGCAGTTCTTC.

The rearrangement uses TRBV29-1 and TRBJ2-3; possibly TRBD1 for D (6 bases). This CDR3 region has 11 residues. Trimming took 7 bases from V and 4 from J, leaving 9 bases between them. The V gene's germline CDR1 is SQVTM and CDR2 ANQGSEA. The CDR3 sequence is CSGEGADTQYF. CDR3 sequence (DNA): TGCAGCGGTGAGGGGGCAGATACGCAGTATTTT.

Many counts were recorded for this clonotype. This chain links TRBV10-3 with TRBJ2-7; D possibly uses TRBD1 or TRBD2 (5 bases each). Germline V CDR1 and CDR2: ENHRY, SYGVKD. Deletions cut 0 bases from V and 3 bases from J, with 12 bases between. This CDR3 spans 15 amino acids. The CDR3 spells CAISESGTSIYEQYF. The CDR3 DNA sequence: TGTGCCATCAGTGAGTCCGGGACCTCAATCTACGAGCAGTACTTC.

This clonotype came up a few times. This chain uses TRBV10-3 with TRBJ2-1, with D maybe TRBD1 (5 bases). The CDR3 spans 13 residues. The germline gives CDR1 ENHRY, CDR2 SYGVKD. V was shortened by 10 bases and J by 3 bases, with 13 bases between the two germline ends. The CDR3 nucleotides read TGTGCCACTCACTCGGACAACTACAATGAGCAGTTCTTC. This sequence encodes CATHSDNYNEQFF.

This clonotype was detected many times. This chain connects TRBV7-9 to TRBJ2-7; TRBD1 aligns across 9 bases. Germline trimming cut 1 base from V and 7 bases from J; bases unmatched to any gene: 8. CDR3 length: 15 residues. Per the germline V gene, CDR1 is SEHNR and CDR2 is FQNEAQ (reference sequence). DNA for the CDR3: TGTGCCAGCAGCTTAGAAGGGACAGGGCCTTTGGAGCAGTACTTC. Protein: CASSLEGTGPLEQYF.

The rearrangement uses TRBV4-1 and TRBJ1-2; D is uncertain. The V end was cut by 2 bases, the J end by 2 bases, with 6 bases between. Germline loops: CDR1 MGHRA, CDR2 YSYEKL. The length of the CDR3 is 13 residues. The CDR3 spells CASSQSRNYGYTF. CDR3 coding DNA: TGCGCCAGCAGCCAAAGCAGGAACTATGGCTACACCTTC.

The chain links TRBV12-3 or TRBV12-4 to TRBJ2-1; tentatively, D is TRBD2 (6 bases). This CDR3 is built from 15 residues. V lost 2 bases to trimming and J lost 4 bases, with 12 bases between them. In nucleotides, the CDR3 is TGTGCCAGCAGTTTATTGGGAGGAAATTACAATGAGCAGTTCTTC. Amino acid sequence: CASSLLGGNYNEQFF.